This T cell receptor (beta chain) was identified during a study of T cell responses to AZD1222 COVID-19 vaccine. Points from the study as a whole: Reports indicate that nearly half of spike-specific TCRs are directed at unmutated variant regions.

CDR1 is SGHVS, CDR2 FNYEAQ, per germline. CDR3 size: 15 residues. V lost 1 base and J 0 bases, leaving 10 bases between the germline ends. As regards this clone: What it recognizes is unknown.

Method: immunoSEQ multiplex PCR; TCRdb's copy keeps in-frame clones and lacks some. Here the sample spans 90,000 to 100,000 clones, about 88% being singletons. The origin of this receptor is an adult who received the AZD1222 COVID-19 vaccine. The chain joins TRBV7-6 to TRBJ2-7; no reliable D call. The specimen comprised peripheral blood, sampled 28 days after the second AZD1222 dose. The CDR3 region is CASSLGLSSSYEQYF. In nucleotides, the CDR3 is TGTGCCAGCAGCTTAGGACTGTCGAGCTCCTACGAGCAGTACTTC.